One and the same sample provided the 4 T cell receptor beta chains below, sequenced in a study of blood T cell repertoires in COVID-19. This table comes from immunoSEQ multiplex PCR, and its TCRdb copy is limited to in-frame clones, with some not included. This sample has about 69,000 clones; 75% to 85% occur once, and the top ten carry roughly 50%. The sequencing input was peripheral blood. Receptor source: a human donor in a cohort sampled during active COVID-19.

This chain uses TRBV19 with TRBJ2-3; possible D gene TRBD2, 5 bases. V dropped 5 bases and J dropped 0 bases, with 12 bases sitting between them. The CDR3 is made up of 15 amino acids. In germline, CDR1 is LNHDA, CDR2 SQIVND (reference sequence). The CDR3: CASSPLGESTDTQYF. The CDR3 DNA reads as TGTGCCAGTAGTCCCCTCGGGGAGAGCACAGATACGCAGTATTTT.

V is TRBV6-5 and J is TRBJ1-1; 9 nucleotides agree with TRBD1. The CDR3 extends over 14 amino acids. Germline assignment: CDR1 MNHEY and CDR2 SVGAGI. The V segment lost 6 bases and the J segment 2 bases; nucleotides outside the gene matches: 4. The chain's CDR3 is CASRQGQGNTEAFF. The CDR3 DNA reads TGTGCCAGCAGGCAGGGACAGGGTAACACTGAAGCTTTCTTT.

The gene calls are TRBV3-1 (or the pseudogene TRBV3-2) and TRBJ1-5, with 8 bases fitting TRBD1. CDR3 length: 16 amino acids. Trimming removed 3 bases from V and 9 bases from J; junction bases left unmatched: 13. Germline V gene lookup returns CDR1 LGHDT and CDR2 YNNKEL (reference sequence). The DNA for the CDR3 is TGTGCCAGCAGCCAGTCCGACAGGGGCTCAGGGGGGCCCCAGCATTTT. This gives the protein CASSQSDRGSGGPQHF.

The chain has TRBV19 and TRBJ2-7; 11 positions match TRBD1. Germline CDR1 reads LNHDA; CDR2 reads SQIVND (reference sequence). The length of the CDR3 is 14 residues. V lost 3 bases and J lost 4; bases outside the gene matches: 2. The chain's CDR3 is CASSIGTGGYEQYF. The DNA of the CDR3 is TGTGCCAGTAGTATCGGGACAGGGGGATACGAGCAGTACTTC. The variable domain in full, completed from reference TRBV19 and TRBJ2-7, reads DGGITQSPKYLFRKEGQNVTLSCEQNLNHDAMYWYRQDPGQGLRLIYYSQIVNDFQKGDIAEGYSVSREKKESFPLTVTSAQKNPTAFYLCASSIGTGGYEQYFGPGTRLTVT.